These T cell receptor beta chains were read from a single sample in a study of cytomegalovirus exposure and HLA in healthy donors. Sequencing used immunoSEQ multiplex PCR; TCRdb keeps in-frame clones, though not all of them. The table lists some 96,000 clones. Sequenced: PBMCs. All receptors derive from a woman aged 25 to 39 in good health and CMV-seronegative. Both conserved end residues are part of each CDR3. A D gene is named only where the DNA matches it firmly.

CDR3 length	V gene	J gene	D gene	CDR3 protein	CDR3 DNA
14	TRBV29-1	TRBJ2-2	TRBD1	CSVGTGANTGELFF	TGCAGCGTTGGGACAGGAGCGAACACCGGGGAGCTGTTTTTT
15	TRBV6-5	TRBJ1-1	-	CASSYTRQVNTEAFF	TGTGCCAGCAGTTACACCCGTCAGGTGAACACTGAAGCTTTCTTT
11	TRBV11-2	TRBJ1-1	-	CASSLHSEAFF	TGTGCCAGCAGCTTACATTCTGAAGCTTTCTTT
15	TRBV5-1	TRBJ1-5	-	CASSLIDNSNQPQHF	TGCGCCAGCAGCTTGATAGATAATAGCAATCAGCCCCAGCATTTT
16	TRBV4-1	TRBJ2-7	-	CASSQEFPQGAYEQYF	TGCGCCAGCAGCCAAGAGTTCCCACAGGGTGCGTACGAGCAGTACTTC
15	TRBV19	TRBJ2-2	TRBD1	CASTMDRGRTGELFF	TGTGCCAGTACCATGGACAGGGGGCGAACCGGGGAGCTGTTTTTT
15	TRBV27	TRBJ1-5	-	CASSLWGYSNQPQHF	TGTGCCAGCAGTTTATGGGGCTATAGCAATCAGCCCCAGCATTTT
15	TRBV6-6	TRBJ2-7	-	CASSYNTGISYEQYF	TGTGCCAGCAGTTACAATACAGGGATCTCCTACGAGCAGTACTTC
15	TRBV19	TRBJ2-3	TRBD1	CASSIGTGSADTQYF	TGTGCCAGTAGTATCGGGACAGGGTCGGCAGATACGCAGTATTTT
16	TRBV7-9	TRBJ1-5	-	CASSQFGGGRDQPQHF	TGTGCCAGCAGCCAGTTCGGCGGGGGGCGGGATCAGCCCCAGCATTTT
15	TRBV6-6	TRBJ2-5	-	CASSYPGAGSETQYF	TGTGCCAGCAGTTACCCAGGCGCGGGCTCCGAGACCCAGTACTTC
14	TRBV6-1	TRBJ1-1	-	CASSGQFQNTEAFF	TGTGCCAGCAGTGGACAGTTCCAGAACACTGAAGCTTTCTTT
16	TRBV5-1	TRBJ2-3	TRBD2	CASRDGTSGDYDTQYF	TGCGCCAGCAGGGACGGGACTAGCGGAGACTATGATACGCAGTATTTT
14	TRBV6-4	TRBJ1-5	TRBD1	CASSPTGGQQPQHF	TGTGCCAGCAGTCCGACAGGGGGCCAGCAGCCCCAGCATTTT
15	TRBV14	TRBJ1-1	-	CASSQVPPGDTEAFF	TGTGCCAGCAGCCAAGTACCCCCCGGGGACACTGAAGCTTTCTTT
14	TRBV19	TRBJ1-2	-	CASRRGSGNYGYTF	TGTGCCAGTAGGAGGGGGTCCGGTAACTATGGCTACACCTTC
16	TRBV19	TRBJ1-1	-	CASLLDSEGVDTEAFF	TGTGCCAGTTTGTTGGATTCAGAAGGAGTAGACACTGAAGCTTTCTTT
11	TRBV29-1	TRBJ2-1	-	CSVGGDNEQFF	TGCAGCGTTGGGGGGGACAATGAGCAGTTCTTC
15	TRBV16	TRBJ2-5	TRBD1	CASSQSGDSQETQYF	TGTGCCAGCAGCCAATCGGGGGACAGCCAAGAGACCCAGTACTTC
17	TRBV19	TRBJ2-3	TRBD2	CASSAPWLAGSTDTQYF	TGTGCCAGTAGTGCCCCTTGGCTAGCGGGCAGCACAGATACGCAGTATTTT
14	TRBV7-3	TRBJ2-5	-	CASSPSSGGETQYF	TGTGCCAGCAGTCCAAGTAGTGGGGGGGAGACCCAGTACTTC
15	TRBV4-1	TRBJ2-1	TRBD2	CASRGGSTTPNEQFF	TGCGCCAGCAGGGGCGGGAGCACTACCCCGAATGAGCAGTTCTTC
16	TRBV4-1	TRBJ1-2	-	CASSQDPGGLNYGYTF	TGCGCCAGCAGCCAAGATCCGGGCGGACTAAACTATGGCTACACCTTC